The TCR beta chain described here comes from a study of cytomegalovirus exposure and HLA in healthy donors. General study findings and limits: The study designated roughly 150 TCR beta chains cytomegalovirus-associated. High specificity and sensitivity for cytomegalovirus status were reported for the classifier. The study found most TCR sequences rare, yet found some public TCRs in many donors.

With V trimmed by 6 bases and J by 4 bases, 10 bases remained unmatched. This CDR3 spans 17 amino acids. CDR1 and CDR2 from the germline V gene are SGHNT and YENEEA. Profiling relied on immunoSEQ multiplex PCR, and the TCRdb table lists in-frame clones only, not all of them. The table includes over 70,000 clones, 90% to 95% detected once. This clone came up once. The antigen remains undetermined. This receptor was identified in a young woman in good health and CMV-seronegative. The sample comprised PBMCs. The rearrangement uses TRBV11-3 and TRBJ2-3; TRBD2 matches at 13 bases. CDR3 in amino acids: CASSSTGTSGVADTQYF. Written as DNA, the CDR3 is TGTGCCAGCAGTTCCACCGGGACTAGCGGGGTGGCAGATACGCAGTATTTT.